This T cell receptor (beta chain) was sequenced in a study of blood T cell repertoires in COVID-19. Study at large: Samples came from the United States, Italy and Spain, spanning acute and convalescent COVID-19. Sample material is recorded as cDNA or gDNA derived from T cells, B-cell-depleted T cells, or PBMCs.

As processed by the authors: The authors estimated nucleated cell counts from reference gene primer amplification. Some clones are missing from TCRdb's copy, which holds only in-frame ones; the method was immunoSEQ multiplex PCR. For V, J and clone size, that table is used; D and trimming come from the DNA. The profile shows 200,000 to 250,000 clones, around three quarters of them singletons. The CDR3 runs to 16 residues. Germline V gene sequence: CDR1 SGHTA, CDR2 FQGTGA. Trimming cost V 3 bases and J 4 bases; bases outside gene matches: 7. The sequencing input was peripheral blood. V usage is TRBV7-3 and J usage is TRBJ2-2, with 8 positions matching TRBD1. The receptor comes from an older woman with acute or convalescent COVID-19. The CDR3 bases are TGTGCCAGCAGCTTGTCAGGGGGCGTAGGCACCGGGGAGCTGTTTTTT. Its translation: CASSLSGGVGTGELFF. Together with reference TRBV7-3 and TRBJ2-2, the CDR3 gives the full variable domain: GAGVSQTPSNKVTEKGKYVELRCDPISGHTALYWYRQSLGQGPEFLIYFQGTGAADDSGLPNDRFFAVRPEGSVSTLKIQRTERGDSAVYLCASSLSGGVGTGELFFGEGSRLTVL.